What follows are 16 T cell receptor beta chains derived from one specimen sequenced in a study of vaccination and CD4 T cells after COVID-19 (dated by TCRdb to between 2022 and 2023). The sample's treatment or condition label, in plain terms: approximately nine-day PBMC culture with coronavirus spike peptide pools or control peptides (ViraFEST assay). For these TCRs, the target antigens are not known. Libraries were constructed by PCR. TCRdb shows the sequencer as Illumina iSeq 100. DNA from cultured CD4+ T cells was subjected to TCR sequencing with the Oncomine TCR Beta short-read assay at the Johns Hopkins FTIC core. In TCRdb, the public reads were trimmed at Q25 with fastp and aligned with MiXCR, with productive beta chains retained. Each CDR3 protein gets just one entry, which takes the most common genes and DNA from the rows behind it. The sample table holds about 18,000 distinct CDR3 sequences, of which about 77% were seen once. About a sixth of the sample comes from the top ten.

The specimen was CD4+ T cells from blood, cultured in vitro, collected after SARS-CoV-2 vaccination. These TCRs come from a human donor who received a COVID-19 vaccine.

The rearrangement links TRBV10-2 to TRBJ1-1; a weak D match, TRBD1 (5 bases). Trimming pared 6 bases from V and 0 bases from J, leaving 11 bases between. This CDR3 spans 14 amino acids. Germline CDR1 and CDR2: WSHSY and SAAADI. CDR3: CASSQTEMNTEAFF. CDR3 coding DNA: TGCGCCAGCAGCCAGACAGAGATGAACACTGAAGCTTTCTTT.

The chain carries TRBV6-5 and TRBJ1-5, with D unresolved. The germline V gene encodes CDR1 MNHEY and CDR2 SVGAGI. The CDR3 is 15 residues long. Trimming removed 0 bases at V and 2 bases at J, with 8 bases between. In nucleotides, the CDR3 is TGTGCCAGCAGTTACTCGCACGGCCGCAATCAGCCCCAGCATTTT. Translation: CASSYSHGRNQPQHF.

The V call is TRBV20-1, the J call TRBJ1-2; 9 bases are a match to TRBD1. J lost 6 bases, V lost 3 bases, and 11 bases had no gene match. The CDR3 covers 15 residues. In germline, CDR1 is DFQATT, CDR2 SNEGSKA (reference sequence). CDR3 protein: CSASSIVGTGNGYTF. CDR3 nucleotide sequence: TGCAGTGCTAGCTCGATAGTGGGGACAGGGAATGGCTACACCTTC.

The chain links TRBV19 to TRBJ1-2; 11 nucleotides match TRBD1. This CDR3 has 15 amino acids. The germline V gene encodes CDR1 LNHDA and CDR2 SQIVND (reference sequence). J lost 5 bases, V lost 3 bases, and 5 bases had no gene match. The CDR3 bases are TGTGCCAGTAGTATCCGGACAGGGGGCGGATATGGCTACACCTTC. Translation: CASSIRTGGGYGYTF.

This clonotype was counted a few times. The rearrangement links TRBV27 to TRBJ1-6; D unclear. Germline CDR1 is MNHEY and CDR2 is SMNVEV (reference sequence). The CDR3 spans 17 residues. V lost 5 bases to trimming and J lost 7 bases, with 21 bases between them. CDR3 region: CASSEFSFQSRNSPLHF. The CDR3 DNA reads TGTGCCAGCAGTGAGTTCTCTTTCCAGTCCAGGAATTCACCCCTCCACTTT.

V usage is TRBV2 and J usage is TRBJ1-1, with a tentative D call TRBD1 (5 bases). This CDR3 comprises 16 residues. Germline lookup yields CDR1 SNHLY and CDR2 FYNNEI. The ends were cut back, 7 bases at V and 0 bases at J, with 18 bases in the middle. This CDR3 reads CASTQGRGEMNTEAFF. CDR3 in DNA: TGTGCCAGCACCCAGGGACGGGGAGAAATGAACACTGAAGCTTTCTTT.

The chain links TRBV19 to TRBJ1-1; D gene unclear. Trimming shortened V by 6 bases and J by 1 base, and 9 bases separated the two germline ends. The germline V gene encodes CDR1 LNHDA and CDR2 SQIVND (reference sequence). CDR3 size: 13 residues. For the CDR3, the DNA is TGTGCCAGTAGCGTTGGAGAGAACACTGAAGCTTTCTTT. Translated: CASSVGENTEAFF.

A note on this clonotype: The junction does not match germline at one end; this may be a read error. J is TRBJ1-2 and V is TRBV2; D possibly corresponds to TRBD1 (5 bases). Germline V gene data show CDR1 as SNHLY and CDR2 as FYNNEI. The CDR3 covers 14 residues. The CDR3 nucleotides read TGTGCCAGCGGTGACAGCTCCTTTTGGTATGGCTACACCTTC. Its protein is CASGDSSFWYGYTF.

This sequence joins TRBV5-5 and TRBJ2-2; possibly TRBD1 for D (6 bases). Trimming removed 5 bases from V and 4 bases from J, with 12 bases in between. In germline, CDR1 is SGHKS, CDR2 YYEKEE (reference sequence). The CDR3 sequence is 14 residues long. CDR3 coding DNA: TGTGCCAGCAGTCGACAGGTGGGCACCGGGGAGCTGTTTTTT. This translates into CASSRQVGTGELFF.

V gene TRBV2 combines with J gene TRBJ1-5, with 9 bases lining up with TRBD1. This CDR3 has 15 residues. The trim removed 5 bases at V and 4 bases at J, leaving 6 bases unmatched. The germline V gene encodes CDR1 SNHLY and CDR2 FYNNEI. CDR3 loop: CASSRDREGNQPQHF. CDR3 coding DNA: TGTGCCAGCAGTAGGGACAGGGAGGGTAATCAGCCCCAGCATTTT.

The chain carries TRBV12-3 or TRBV12-4 and TRBJ2-3; D call uncertain. The CDR3 has 12 amino acids. V dropped 3 bases and J dropped 4 bases, with 5 bases sitting between them. CDR3 DNA: TGTGCCAGCAGTTTTATTCCAGATACGCAGTATTTT. It encodes CASSFIPDTQYF.

V usage is TRBV7-2 and J usage is TRBJ1-1; D is unclear. V dropped 2 bases and J dropped 5 bases, with 12 bases sitting between them. The CDR3 covers 14 residues. Germline V gene data show CDR1 as SGHTA and CDR2 as FQGNSA. The CDR3 loop reads CASSLTPSETEAFF. CDR3 nucleotide sequence: TGTGCCAGCAGCTTAACCCCATCCGAGACTGAAGCTTTCTTT.

This clonotype has just a few counts. The chain joins TRBV20-1 to TRBJ2-2; D is perhaps TRBD2 (6 bases). This CDR3 region has 16 residues. Germline V gene sequence: CDR1 DFQATT, CDR2 SNEGSKA (reference sequence). V was trimmed by 1 base and J by 7 bases, leaving 19 bases between them. Here the CDR3 DNA reads TGCAGTGCTAGAGTGGGGGGTCGGGGGATCGGCGGGGAGCTGTTTTTT. Its translation is CSARVGGRGIGGELFF.

The CDR3 sequence: CATSDDRGLRNEQFF. The CDR3 nucleotides are TGTGCCACCAGTGACGACAGGGGGCTTCGCAATGAGCAGTTCTTC. The chain is built from TRBV24-1 and TRBJ2-1, with 10 bases lining up with TRBD1. The CDR3 has 15 amino acids. Germline values: CDR1 KGHDR, CDR2 SFDVKD. Losses at the gene ends were 4 bases for V and 6 bases for J; bases not matched to a gene: 5.

About this clonotype: A junction end diverges from the germline sequence, so it may reflect a read error. The chain recombines TRBV11-3 with TRBJ2-3, with 14 bases that match TRBD2. This CDR3 region has 15 residues. Per germline, CDR1 SGHNT and CDR2 YENEEA. The CDR3 DNA reads TGTGCCAGCAGCTTGGGACTAGCGGGAGAAGATAGGCAGTATTTT. This encodes CASSLGLAGEDRQYF.

This clonotype was recorded a few times. The chain joins TRBV20-1 to TRBJ1-2, with 9 bases that match TRBD1. The CDR3 contains 14 residues. CDR1 and CDR2 from the germline V gene are DFQATT and SNEGSKA (reference sequence). The ends lost 4 bases at V and 3 bases at J; junction bases unmatched: 6. CDR3 nucleotide sequence: TGCAGTGCTAAAACAGGGGGCAAGGACTATGGCTACACCTTC. Protein product: CSAKTGGKDYGYTF.